This T cell receptor (beta chain) was sequenced for a study of blood T cell repertoires in COVID-19. Study context: Material from acute and convalescent COVID-19 was sourced from the United States, Italy and Spain. T cells, B-cell-depleted T cells, or PBMCs provided the cDNA or gDNA that served as material.

The germline gives CDR1 MNHEY, CDR2 SVGAGI. V was cut by 0 bases and J by 8 bases, with 16 bases left in between. This CDR3 spans 16 amino acids. Per the original methods: Counts of nucleated cells, estimated from reference gene primer amplification, were obtained. Using immunoSEQ multiplex PCR, the repertoire was profiled, and TCRdb retains in-frame clones only, with some absent. The V and J calls and clone size are taken from that table; D and trimming were inferred from the DNA. The table lists approximately 130,000 clones, over 75% of them singletons, with 3.5% to 4.5% in the top ten. Sequencing was done on a sample of peripheral blood. The chain is built from TRBV6-5 and TRBJ1-4, with TRBD1 as a possible D gene (5 bases). The receptor comes from a man between 60 and 75 years old with acute or convalescent COVID-19. The CDR3 spells CASSYSWAGEREKLFF. The CDR3 DNA reads as TGTGCCAGCAGTTACTCTTGGGCGGGGGAGAGGGAAAAACTGTTTTTT.